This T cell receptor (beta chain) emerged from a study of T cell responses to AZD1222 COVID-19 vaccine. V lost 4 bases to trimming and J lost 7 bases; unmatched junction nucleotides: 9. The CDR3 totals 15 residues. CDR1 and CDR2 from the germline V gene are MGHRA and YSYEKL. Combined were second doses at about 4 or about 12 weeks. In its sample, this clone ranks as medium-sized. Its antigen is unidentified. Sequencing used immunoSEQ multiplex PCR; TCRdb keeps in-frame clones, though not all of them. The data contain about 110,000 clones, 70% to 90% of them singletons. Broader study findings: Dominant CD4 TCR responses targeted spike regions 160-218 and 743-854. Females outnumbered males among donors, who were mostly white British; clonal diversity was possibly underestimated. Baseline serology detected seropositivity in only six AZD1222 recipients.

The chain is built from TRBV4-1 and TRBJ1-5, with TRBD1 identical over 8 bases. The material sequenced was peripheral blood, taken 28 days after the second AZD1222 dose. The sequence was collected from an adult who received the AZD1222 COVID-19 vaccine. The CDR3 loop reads CASSRRTGLWQPQHF. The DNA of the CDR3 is TGCGCCAGCAGCCGCCGGACAGGGTTATGGCAGCCCCAGCATTTT.